This T cell receptor beta chain was sequenced during a study of multiple sclerosis patients with progressive multifocal leukoencephalopathy. Points from the study as a whole: In most PML patients, TRB repertoires appeared less diverse by entropy. Before and during natalizumab, the clones expanded at PML already existed.

The method was immunoSEQ multiplex PCR; TCRdb's version includes in-frame clones alone and lacks a portion of them. The top ten hold about 1.6% of the sample, which has under 30,000 clones, roughly 86% seen once. CDR3 length equals 11 residues. V gave up 1 base and J gave up 4 bases, with 1 base separating them. Germline lookup yields CDR1 SEHNR and CDR2 FQNEAQ (reference sequence). With regard to this clone: As yet, its antigen is unknown.

Time point indicated: around six months of natalizumab therapy. J is TRBJ1-1 and V is TRBV7-9, with D uncertain. The sample consisted of PBMCs, taken from a patient treated with natalizumab. This receptor was taken from a human donor with multiple sclerosis. The CDR3 is CASSLVTEAFF. CDR3 nucleotides: TGTGCCAGCAGCTTAGTCACTGAAGCTTTCTTT.